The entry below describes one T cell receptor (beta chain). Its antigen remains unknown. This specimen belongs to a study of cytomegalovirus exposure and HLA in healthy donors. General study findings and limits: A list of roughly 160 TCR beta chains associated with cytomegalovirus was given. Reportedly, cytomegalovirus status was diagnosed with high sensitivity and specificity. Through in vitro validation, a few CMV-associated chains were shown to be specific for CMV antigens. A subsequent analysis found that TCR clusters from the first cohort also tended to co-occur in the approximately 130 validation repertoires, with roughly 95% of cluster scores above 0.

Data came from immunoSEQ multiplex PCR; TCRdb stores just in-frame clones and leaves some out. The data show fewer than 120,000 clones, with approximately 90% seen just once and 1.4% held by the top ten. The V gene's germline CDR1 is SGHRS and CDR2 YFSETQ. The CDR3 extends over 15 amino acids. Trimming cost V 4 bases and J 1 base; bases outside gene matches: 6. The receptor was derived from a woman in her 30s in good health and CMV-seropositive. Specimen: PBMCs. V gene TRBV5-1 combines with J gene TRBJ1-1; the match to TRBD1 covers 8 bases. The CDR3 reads CASSPQGASNTEAFF. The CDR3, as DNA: TGCGCCAGCAGCCCTCAGGGGGCTTCGAACACTGAAGCTTTCTTT.